This is a list of T cell receptor beta chains from one sample in a study of blood T cell repertoires in COVID-19. The assay was immunoSEQ multiplex PCR, and TCRdb's table has in-frame clones only and misses some. The data contain some 130,000 clones, around 89% of them singletons. The sample consisted of peripheral blood. These receptors were taken from a man aged 45-65 years with active or convalescent COVID-19. Both conserved end residues are part of each CDR3. The order of the fields is clone size, J gene, D gene, V gene, CDR3 DNA, CDR3 protein. D genes are given only for firm matches. Only some rows state a clone size, as once, few, many or a class for expanded clones.

clone size: -
J gene: TRBJ1-5
D gene: TRBD1
V gene: TRBV28
CDR3 DNA: TGTGCCAGCAGCCGTAGGGACAGCGCAAATCAGCCCCAGCATTTT
CDR3 protein: CASSRRDSANQPQHF

clone size: -
J gene: TRBJ2-5
D gene: TRBD2
V gene: TRBV5-8
CDR3 DNA: TGTGCCAGCAGCTTGGGTAGCGGGGGCTGGGAGACCCAGTACTTC
CDR3 protein: CASSLGSGGWETQYF

clone size: -
J gene: TRBJ1-3
D gene: TRBD1
V gene: TRBV5-4
CDR3 DNA: TGTGCCAGCAGCATCGGGACAGGGTCGTCCGGAAACACCATATATTTT
CDR3 protein: CASSIGTGSSGNTIYF

clone size: once
J gene: TRBJ2-3
D gene: TRBD2
V gene: TRBV5-4
CDR3 DNA: TGTGCCAGCAGCACCAAGCGGGGGGCCCACACAGATACGCAGTATTTT
CDR3 protein: CASSTKRGAHTDTQYF

clone size: -
J gene: TRBJ2-1
D gene: -
V gene: TRBV5-1
CDR3 DNA: TGCGCCAGCAGCCGAAAACGGGGGGCAGGCTACAATGAGCAGTTCTTC
CDR3 protein: CASSRKRGAGYNEQFF

clone size: -
J gene: TRBJ1-1
D gene: -
V gene: TRBV6-5
CDR3 DNA: TGTGCCAGCAGTTACGAGTGGAACACTGAAGCTTTCTTT
CDR3 protein: CASSYEWNTEAFF

clone size: -
J gene: TRBJ2-2
D gene: -
V gene: TRBV7-8
CDR3 DNA: TGTGCCAGCCTATCGGGCAGGGCGACCGGGGAGCTGTTTTTT
CDR3 protein: CASLSGRATGELFF

clone size: -
J gene: TRBJ2-6
D gene: TRBD1
V gene: TRBV30
CDR3 DNA: TGTGCCTGGAGCTCGGACAGGGACCTGGTTGTGGGGGCCAACGTCCTGACTTTC
CDR3 protein: CAWSSDRDLVVGANVLTF

clone size: -
J gene: TRBJ2-2
D gene: -
V gene: TRBV2
CDR3 DNA: TGTGCCAGCAGTGTGCAGGACACCAACATCGGGGAGCTGTTTTTT
CDR3 protein: CASSVQDTNIGELFF

clone size: -
J gene: TRBJ1-5
D gene: -
V gene: TRBV27
CDR3 DNA: TGTGCCAGCAGGGTAGGACAGTCTAGCAATCAGCCCCAGCATTTT
CDR3 protein: CASRVGQSSNQPQHF

clone size: once
J gene: TRBJ1-1
D gene: -
V gene: TRBV19
CDR3 DNA: TGTGCCAGTAGCCCCCCGGGACTCGCCGCTTTCTTT
CDR3 protein: CASSPPGLAAFF

clone size: -
J gene: TRBJ1-5
D gene: TRBD1
V gene: TRBV11-2
CDR3 DNA: TGTGCCAGCAGCACGGACAGGCTGGGGCAGCCCCAGCATTTT
CDR3 protein: CASSTDRLGQPQHF

clone size: -
J gene: TRBJ1-1
D gene: TRBD1
V gene: TRBV3-1/TRBV3-2
CDR3 DNA: TGTGCCAGCAGCCCTCACAGGGGGCGGCCTGAAGCTTTCTTT
CDR3 protein: CASSPHRGRPEAFF

clone size: -
J gene: TRBJ1-5
D gene: TRBD1
V gene: TRBV6-5
CDR3 DNA: TGTGCCAGCAGGAGGGGGACAGCTCACAATCAGCCCCAGCATTTT
CDR3 protein: CASRRGTAHNQPQHF

clone size: -
J gene: TRBJ2-2
D gene: -
V gene: TRBV27
CDR3 DNA: TGTGCCAGCAGTTTGAGTCAAGTCACCGGGGAGCTGTTTTTT
CDR3 protein: CASSLSQVTGELFF

clone size: -
J gene: TRBJ1-5
D gene: -
V gene: TRBV12-5
CDR3 DNA: TGTGCTAGTGGTTTGGTACAGGGTGGCATCGGCAATCAGCCCCAGCATTTT
CDR3 protein: CASGLVQGGIGNQPQHF

clone size: -
J gene: TRBJ1-3
D gene: -
V gene: TRBV15
CDR3 DNA: TGTGCCACCAGCAGAGATCTCGGGTCTGGAAACACCATATATTTT
CDR3 protein: CATSRDLGSGNTIYF

clone size: -
J gene: TRBJ2-7
D gene: TRBD1
V gene: TRBV29-1
CDR3 DNA: TGCAGCGTTGTAGGGGGCAGAAACTACGAGCAGTACTTC
CDR3 protein: CSVVGGRNYEQYF

clone size: -
J gene: TRBJ1-5
D gene: -
V gene: TRBV25-1
CDR3 DNA: TGTGCCAGCAGTGTTGTCGGTGATAATCAGCCCCAGCATTTT
CDR3 protein: CASSVVGDNQPQHF

clone size: -
J gene: TRBJ2-1
D gene: -
V gene: TRBV7-5
CDR3 DNA: TGTGCCAGAAGCTTAGGGTCGGACAGGGGGTACAATGAGCAGTTCTTC
CDR3 protein: CARSLGSDRGYNEQFF

clone size: -
J gene: TRBJ2-1
D gene: TRBD2
V gene: TRBV7-2
CDR3 DNA: TGTGCCAGCAGCACTCGATTACTAGCGGGGGGACACAATGAGCAGTTCTTC
CDR3 protein: CASSTRLLAGGHNEQFF

clone size: -
J gene: TRBJ2-1
D gene: TRBD1
V gene: TRBV29-1
CDR3 DNA: TGCAGCGCTGACAGGGGAGTAAATGAGCAGTTCTTC
CDR3 protein: CSADRGVNEQFF

clone size: -
J gene: TRBJ1-2
D gene: TRBD1
V gene: TRBV19
CDR3 DNA: TGTGCCAGTAGTACCTCCCGGGACAGACGTAATTATGGCTACACCTTC
CDR3 protein: CASSTSRDRRNYGYTF

clone size: -
J gene: TRBJ1-2
D gene: -
V gene: TRBV19
CDR3 DNA: TGTGCCAGTAGTACCCTGGGCAGGGTGTATGGCTACACCTTC
CDR3 protein: CASSTLGRVYGYTF

clone size: -
J gene: TRBJ1-2
D gene: -
V gene: TRBV29-1
CDR3 DNA: TGCAGCGTTGAAGTCAGAAACTATGGCTACACCTTC
CDR3 protein: CSVEVRNYGYTF

clone size: -
J gene: TRBJ1-4
D gene: TRBD1
V gene: TRBV24-1
CDR3 DNA: TGTGCCACCAGTGATTCCGGGACAGGGAATGAAAAACTGTTTTTT
CDR3 protein: CATSDSGTGNEKLFF

clone size: -
J gene: TRBJ2-2
D gene: -
V gene: TRBV29-1
CDR3 DNA: TGCAGCGCACAACGACGCGGGGCGAACACCGGGGAGCTGTTTTTT
CDR3 protein: CSAQRRGANTGELFF

clone size: -
J gene: TRBJ2-7
D gene: TRBD2
V gene: TRBV5-1
CDR3 DNA: TGCGCCAGCAGCTTGTTACCGGGGGGGTACTACGAGCAGTACTTC
CDR3 protein: CASSLLPGGYYEQYF

clone size: -
J gene: TRBJ1-4
D gene: TRBD1
V gene: TRBV14
CDR3 DNA: TGTGCCAGCAGCCAAAGGACAGGGGGCCGGGGTGAAAAACTGTTTTTT
CDR3 protein: CASSQRTGGRGEKLFF

clone size: -
J gene: TRBJ2-5
D gene: TRBD2
V gene: TRBV10-1
CDR3 DNA: TGCGCCAGCAGTGAGTCCGGGACTAGCGGGAGTAAGACCCAGTACTTC
CDR3 protein: CASSESGTSGSKTQYF

clone size: -
J gene: TRBJ2-3
D gene: -
V gene: TRBV5-1
CDR3 DNA: TGCGCCAGCAGCTTGGGACAGGGAGGATTCACAGATACGCAGTATTTT
CDR3 protein: CASSLGQGGFTDTQYF

clone size: once
J gene: TRBJ1-6
D gene: TRBD1
V gene: TRBV7-2
CDR3 DNA: TGTGCCAGCAGCTTCCGGGACAGGGGGCTCGATTCACCCCTCCACTTT
CDR3 protein: CASSFRDRGLDSPLHF

clone size: -
J gene: TRBJ2-2
D gene: -
V gene: TRBV4-3
CDR3 DNA: TGCGCCAGCAGCCAAGAGGCCCAGGGTCCGAACACCGGGGAGCTGTTTTTT
CDR3 protein: CASSQEAQGPNTGELFF

clone size: few
J gene: TRBJ1-5
D gene: -
V gene: TRBV19
CDR3 DNA: TGTGCCAGTAGCCTACAGGGTAGGGTCGATCAGCCCCAGCATTTT
CDR3 protein: CASSLQGRVDQPQHF

clone size: -
J gene: TRBJ2-7
D gene: TRBD2
V gene: TRBV4-3
CDR3 DNA: TGCGCCAGCAGCCGCACTAGCGGGGGTACATACGAGCAGTACTTC
CDR3 protein: CASSRTSGGTYEQYF